These 7 T cell receptor beta chains came from one sample sequenced in a study of OX40 agonist ivuxolimab in advanced cancers. Sequencing used immunoSEQ multiplex PCR; TCRdb keeps in-frame clones, though not all of them. The sample gives about 46,000 clones, approximately 91% of which show up once; approximately 12% is in the top ten. Source: CD4+ or CD8+ T cells sorted from blood, taken in a trial of the OX40 agonist ivuxolimab. These TCRs come from an adult with an advanced solid tumor such as melanoma, head and neck, liver or kidney cancer.

This sequence joins TRBV11-1 and TRBJ2-7; no clear D gene. The germline CDR1 and CDR2 sequences are SGHAT and FQDESV (reference sequence). Trimming took 5 bases from V and 6 from J, leaving 14 bases between them. CDR3 length: 13 residues. The CDR3 DNA sequence: TGTGCCAGCAGCATTCGGAGCTCCCTCGAGCAGTACTTC. Protein product: CASSIRSSLEQYF.

The CDR3 here is CASSDPPPGGNEKLFF. As DNA, the CDR3 is TGTGCCAGCAGTGACCCGCCCCCAGGGGGGAATGAAAAACTGTTTTTT. J is TRBJ1-4 and V is TRBV6-4; 7 bases match TRBD1. The V and J ends lost 2 bases and 5 bases, in that order; junction bases with no gene match: 8. CDR3 length equals 16 residues. Germline CDR1 is MRHNA and CDR2 is SNTAGT.

The gene calls are TRBV18 and TRBJ2-7; D ambiguous. The V gene's germline CDR1 is KGHSH and CDR2 LQKENI. The CDR3 totals 12 residues. Trimming removed 5 bases from V and 4 bases from J, with 9 bases in between. The CDR3 sequence: CASSVDTYEQYF. CDR3 nucleotide sequence: TGTGCCAGCTCAGTCGACACGTACGAGCAGTACTTC.

V is TRBV19 and J is TRBJ1-5; no definite D call. Germline V CDR1 and CDR2: LNHDA, SQIVND (reference sequence). Trimming shortened V by 1 base and J by 6 bases, and 7 bases separated the two germline ends. This CDR3 region has 13 residues. The CDR3 DNA reads as TGTGCCAGTAGTATAGTCGACGGTCAGCCCCAGCATTTT. Encoded protein: CASSIVDGQPQHF. Combining the CDR3 with reference TRBV19 and TRBJ1-5 gives the whole variable domain DGGITQSPKYLFRKEGQNVTLSCEQNLNHDAMYWYRQDPGQGLRLIYYSQIVNDFQKGDIAEGYSVSREKKESFPLTVTSAQKNPTAFYLCASSIVDGQPQHFGDGTRLSIL.

This clone was seen just once. The chain has TRBV6-6 and TRBJ2-5; tentative D call: TRBD1 (6 bases). The V end lost 3 bases, the J end lost 2 bases, and 13 bases lay between the germline ends. This CDR3 comprises 15 residues. The germline CDR1 and CDR2 sequences are MNHNY and SVGAGI (reference sequence). CDR3: CASSYDRQSQETQYF. Here the CDR3 DNA reads TGTGCCAGCAGTTATGACAGGCAAAGTCAAGAGACCCAGTACTTC.

This sequence joins TRBV9 and TRBJ2-7; no firm D call. Between the trimmed V and J ends, which lost 2 bases and 5 bases, there was a span of 14 bases. The length of the CDR3 is 14 residues. Germline V lookup: CDR1 SGDLS, CDR2 YYNGEE. CDR3 loop: CASSVGPPPNEQYF. DNA for the CDR3: TGTGCCAGCAGCGTCGGTCCCCCGCCGAACGAGCAGTACTTC.

The chain couples TRBV9 to TRBJ2-1; 8 nucleotides align to TRBD2. The CDR3 is 16 residues long. V was pared by 1 base and J by 4 bases, with 7 bases of the junction left unmatched. The germline gives CDR1 SGDLS, CDR2 YYNGEE. The CDR3 is CASSVTGSSGYNEQFF. The CDR3 region has the DNA TGTGCCAGCAGCGTAACAGGGTCTAGCGGGTACAATGAGCAGTTCTTC.